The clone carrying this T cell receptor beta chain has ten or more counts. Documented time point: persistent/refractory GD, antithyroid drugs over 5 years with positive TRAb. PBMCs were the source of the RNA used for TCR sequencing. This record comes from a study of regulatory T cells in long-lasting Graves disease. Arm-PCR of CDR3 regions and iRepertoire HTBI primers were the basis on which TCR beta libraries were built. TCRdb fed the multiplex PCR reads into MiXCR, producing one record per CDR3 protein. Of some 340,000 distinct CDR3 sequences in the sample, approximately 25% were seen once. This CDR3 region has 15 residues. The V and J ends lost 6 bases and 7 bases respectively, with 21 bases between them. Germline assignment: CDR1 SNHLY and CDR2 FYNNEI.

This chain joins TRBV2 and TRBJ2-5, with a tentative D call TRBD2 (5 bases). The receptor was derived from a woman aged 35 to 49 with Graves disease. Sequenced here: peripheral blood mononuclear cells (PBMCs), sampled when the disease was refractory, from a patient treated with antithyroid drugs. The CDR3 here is CASSPGSLTGGTQYF. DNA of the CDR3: TGTGCCAGCAGCCCGGGATCCCTTACGGGTGGGACCCAGTACTTC.